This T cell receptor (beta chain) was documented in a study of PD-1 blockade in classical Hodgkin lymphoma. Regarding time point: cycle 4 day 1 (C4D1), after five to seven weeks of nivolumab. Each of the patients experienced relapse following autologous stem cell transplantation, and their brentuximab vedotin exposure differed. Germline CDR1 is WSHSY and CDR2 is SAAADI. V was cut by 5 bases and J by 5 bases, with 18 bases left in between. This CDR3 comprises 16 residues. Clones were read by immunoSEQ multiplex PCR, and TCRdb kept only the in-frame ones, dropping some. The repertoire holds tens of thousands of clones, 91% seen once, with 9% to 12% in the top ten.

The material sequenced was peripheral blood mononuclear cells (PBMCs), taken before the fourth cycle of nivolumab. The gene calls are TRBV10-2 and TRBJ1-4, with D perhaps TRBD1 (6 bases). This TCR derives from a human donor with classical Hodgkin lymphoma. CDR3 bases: TGCGCCAGCAGTCTAAGGACGGGACACCTAAATGAAAAACTGTTTTTT. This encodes CASSLRTGHLNEKLFF.